This T cell receptor (beta chain) is from a study of lymphopenia after photon versus proton radiotherapy. Study conclusions and caveats: After lymphocyte nadir, photon-treated repertoires showed oligoclonal expansion, especially CD8+ Temra. Relative stability marked proton patients; photon patients lost diversity and naive cells.

Turning to this clone: Its antigen is currently unknown.

TCRdb's copy holds only in-frame clones and misses some; the assay was immunoSEQ multiplex PCR. The sample includes around 55,000 clones, roughly 80% of them seen just once. This CDR3 region has 17 residues. After removal of 4 bases from V and 0 bases from J, the junction contained 5 bases not matched to a gene. Germline loops: CDR1 LGHNA, CDR2 YSLEER. The sample consisted of peripheral blood, taken from a patient treated with proton-based radiotherapy. The chain carries TRBV4-3 and TRBJ2-1, with 11 bases that match TRBD2. The clonotype was recovered from a man between 60 and 75 years old with pancreatic cancer. CDR3 in DNA: TGCGCCAGCAGCCCCTTCACTAGCGGGAGCTCCTACAATGAGCAGTTCTTC. This codes for CASSPFTSGSSYNEQFF.